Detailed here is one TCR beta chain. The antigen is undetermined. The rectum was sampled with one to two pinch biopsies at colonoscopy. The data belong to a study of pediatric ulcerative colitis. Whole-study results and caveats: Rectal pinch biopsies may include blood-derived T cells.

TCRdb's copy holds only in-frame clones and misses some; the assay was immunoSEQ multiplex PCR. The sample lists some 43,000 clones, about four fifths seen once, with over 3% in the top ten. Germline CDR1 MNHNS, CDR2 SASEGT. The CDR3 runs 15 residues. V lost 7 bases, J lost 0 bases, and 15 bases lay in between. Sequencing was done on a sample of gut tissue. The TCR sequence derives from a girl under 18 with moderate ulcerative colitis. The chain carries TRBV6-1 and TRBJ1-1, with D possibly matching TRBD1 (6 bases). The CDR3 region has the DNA TGTGCCAGCACCCGGACGGACAGATTGAACACTGAAGCTTTCTTT. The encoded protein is CASTRTDRLNTEAFF.